These T cell receptor beta chains were read from a single sample in a study. One entry per CDR3 protein, called by TCRdb with MiXCR from the RT-PCR reads. The sample contains hundreds of thousands of distinct CDR3 sequences, 14% of which appear only once. The sequencing sample was made of memory CD4+ T cells from blood. The receptors here all came from a female donor in good health, serving as a healthy control. The CDR3 runs from the conserved cysteine through the conserved F or W. D genes are given only for firm matches. Clone size is shown for a subset of rows, as once, few, many or a class of expanded clone.

j_call clone_size cdr3_length d_call v_call cdr3_aa cdr3_nt
TRBJ2-7 few 15 - TRBV28 CASSETLGVTYEQYF TGTGCCAGCAGTGAGACCTTAGGGGTGACCTACGAGCAGTACTTC
TRBJ2-7 many 13 - TRBV5-1 CASSWQISYEQYF TGCGCCAGCAGCTGGCAGATCTCCTACGAGCAGTACTTC
TRBJ1-5 few 14 - TRBV6-1 CASSATGRYQPQHF TGTGCCAGCAGTGCAACAGGGAGGTATCAGCCCCAGCATTTT
TRBJ1-3 few 14 - TRBV5-8 CASTKRGPGNTIYF TGTGCCAGCACCAAACGGGGTCCAGGAAACACCATATATTTT
TRBJ2-5 once 12 - TRBV10-3 CAIGGSSGTQYF TGTGCCATCGGCGGTTCCAGTGGGACCCAGTACTTC
TRBJ1-3 few 15 - TRBV4-3 CASSQERSSGNTIYF TGCGCCAGCAGCCAGGAGCGCAGCTCTGGAAACACCATATATTTT
TRBJ2-1 - 16 TRBD2 TRBV24-1 CATRTSGRSGRNEQFF TGTGCCACCAGGACTAGCGGGAGGAGCGGTCGCAATGAGCAGTTCTTC
TRBJ1-2 few 13 - TRBV10-3 CAIMGRDLYGYTF TGTGCCATCATGGGAAGGGATCTCTATGGCTACACCTTC
TRBJ1-5 few 13 - TRBV20-1 CSATRAGSQPQHF TGCAGTGCCACTAGGGCAGGATCTCAGCCCCAGCATTTT
TRBJ2-7 few 16 TRBD1 TRBV15 CATSREGQGQVYEQYF TGTGCCACCAGCAGAGAGGGACAGGGTCAGGTTTACGAGCAGTACTTC
TRBJ1-1 few 13 - TRBV11-1 CASSLPKITEAFF TGTGCCAGCAGCTTACCGAAAATCACTGAAGCTTTCTTT
TRBJ2-1 few 14 - TRBV5-1 CASTRTGTYNEQFF TGCGCCAGCACCCGGACTGGCACCTACAATGAGCAGTTCTTC
TRBJ2-2 few 13 - TRBV20-1 CSARDRPAGELFF TGCAGTGCTAGAGATCGGCCAGCCGGGGAGCTGTTTTTT
TRBJ2-7 many 14 - TRBV10-3 CAISDPSRSYEQYF TGTGCCATCAGTGACCCCTCTCGGAGCTACGAGCAGTACTTC
TRBJ2-5 few 13 - TRBV20-1 CSARGRAGGTQYF TGCAGTGCTAGAGGCCGGGCTGGGGGGACCCAGTACTTC
TRBJ2-1 - 16 - TRBV25-1 CASSDVRRGGYNEQFF TGTGCCAGCAGTGATGTTAGGAGGGGGGGATACAATGAGCAGTTCTTC
TRBJ2-1 few 16 TRBD2 TRBV12-3/TRBV12-4 CASSRSAGGPANEQFF TGTGCCAGCAGTCGCTCAGCGGGGGGGCCTGCCAATGAGCAGTTCTTC
TRBJ1-5 - 14 TRBD1 TRBV20-1 CSARPGQGVRPQHF TGCAGTGCTAGACCGGGACAGGGAGTCCGGCCCCAGCATTTT
TRBJ2-1 - 15 TRBD2 TRBV24-1 CATSDPTSGANEQFF TGTGCCACCAGTGATCCGACTAGCGGGGCCAATGAGCAGTTCTTC